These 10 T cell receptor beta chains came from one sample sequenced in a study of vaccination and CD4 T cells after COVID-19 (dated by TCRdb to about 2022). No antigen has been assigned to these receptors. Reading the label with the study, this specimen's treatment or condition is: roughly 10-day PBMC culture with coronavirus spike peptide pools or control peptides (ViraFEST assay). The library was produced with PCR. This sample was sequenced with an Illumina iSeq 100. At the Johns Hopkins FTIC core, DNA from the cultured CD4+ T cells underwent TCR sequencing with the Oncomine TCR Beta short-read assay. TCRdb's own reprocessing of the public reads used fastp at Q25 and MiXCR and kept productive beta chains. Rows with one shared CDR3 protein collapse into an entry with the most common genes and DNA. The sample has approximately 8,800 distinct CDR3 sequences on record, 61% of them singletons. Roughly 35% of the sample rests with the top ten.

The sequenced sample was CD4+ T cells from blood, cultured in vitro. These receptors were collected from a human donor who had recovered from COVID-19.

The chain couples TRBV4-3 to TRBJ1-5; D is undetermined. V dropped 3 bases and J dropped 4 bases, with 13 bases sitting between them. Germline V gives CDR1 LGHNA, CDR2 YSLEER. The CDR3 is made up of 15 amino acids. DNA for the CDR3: TGCGCCAGCAGCCAGCAGTGGATCGGGAATCAGCCCCAGCATTTT. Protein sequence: CASSQQWIGNQPQHF.

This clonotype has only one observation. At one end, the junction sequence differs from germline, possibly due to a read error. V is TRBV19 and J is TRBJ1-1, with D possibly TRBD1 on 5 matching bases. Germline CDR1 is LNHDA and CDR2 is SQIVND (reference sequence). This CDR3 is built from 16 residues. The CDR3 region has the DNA TGTGCGAGTAACCCCACTGCAGGGAGGGGGAACACTGAAGCTTTCTTT. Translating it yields CASNPTAGRGNTEAFF. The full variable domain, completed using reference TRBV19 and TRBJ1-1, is DGGITQSPKYLFRKEGQNVTLSCEQNLNHDAMYWYRQDPGQGLRLIYYSQIVNDFQKGDIAEGYSVSREKKESFPLTVTSAQKNPTAFYLCASNPTAGRGNTEAFFGQGTRLTVV.

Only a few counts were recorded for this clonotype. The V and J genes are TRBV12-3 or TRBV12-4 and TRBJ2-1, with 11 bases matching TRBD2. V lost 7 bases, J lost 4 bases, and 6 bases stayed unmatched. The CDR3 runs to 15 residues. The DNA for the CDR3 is TGTGCCAGCATCGCAGGACTAGCGGGTTACAATGAGCAGTTCTTC. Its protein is CASIAGLAGYNEQFF.

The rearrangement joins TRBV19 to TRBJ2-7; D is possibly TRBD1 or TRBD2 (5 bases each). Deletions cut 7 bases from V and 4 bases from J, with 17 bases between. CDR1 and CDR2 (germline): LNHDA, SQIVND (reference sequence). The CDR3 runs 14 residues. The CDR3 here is CASIAYGTFYEQYF. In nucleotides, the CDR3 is TGTGCCAGTATAGCCTACGGGACCTTTTACGAGCAGTACTTC.

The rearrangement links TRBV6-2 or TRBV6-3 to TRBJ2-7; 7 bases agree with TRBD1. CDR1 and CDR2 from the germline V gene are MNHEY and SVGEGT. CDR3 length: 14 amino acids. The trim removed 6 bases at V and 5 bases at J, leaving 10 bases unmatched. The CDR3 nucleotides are TGTGCCAGCAGACGCTGGGCCGGGACAGACGAGCAGTACTTC. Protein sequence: CASRRWAGTDEQYF.

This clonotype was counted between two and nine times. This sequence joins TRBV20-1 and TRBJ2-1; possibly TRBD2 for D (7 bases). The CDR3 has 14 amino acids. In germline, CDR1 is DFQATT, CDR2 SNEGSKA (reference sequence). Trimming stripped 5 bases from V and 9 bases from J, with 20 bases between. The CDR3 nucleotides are TGCAGTGCTGCCGAGGGGGGGAGCCGAGTTGAGCAGTTCTTC. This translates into CSAAEGGSRVEQFF.

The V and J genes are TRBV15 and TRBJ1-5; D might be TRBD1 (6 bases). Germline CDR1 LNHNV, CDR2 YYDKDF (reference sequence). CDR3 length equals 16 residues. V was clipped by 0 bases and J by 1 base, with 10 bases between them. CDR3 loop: CATSRDWQGSNQPQHF. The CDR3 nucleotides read TGTGCCACCAGCAGAGATTGGCAGGGGAGCAATCAGCCCCAGCATTTT.

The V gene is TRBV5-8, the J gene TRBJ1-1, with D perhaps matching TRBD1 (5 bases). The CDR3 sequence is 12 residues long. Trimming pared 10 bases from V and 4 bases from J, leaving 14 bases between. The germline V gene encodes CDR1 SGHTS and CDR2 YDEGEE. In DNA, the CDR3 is TGTGCCTCTCAGGGATGGGGCACTGAAGCTTTCTTT. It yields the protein CASQGWGTEAFF.

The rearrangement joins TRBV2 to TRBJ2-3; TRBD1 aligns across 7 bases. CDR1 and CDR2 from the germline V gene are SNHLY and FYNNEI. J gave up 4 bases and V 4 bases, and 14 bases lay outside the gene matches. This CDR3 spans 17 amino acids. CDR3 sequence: CASSGISTGMEPDTQYF. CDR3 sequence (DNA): TGTGCCAGCAGTGGGATTTCGACAGGGATGGAACCAGATACGCAGTATTTT.

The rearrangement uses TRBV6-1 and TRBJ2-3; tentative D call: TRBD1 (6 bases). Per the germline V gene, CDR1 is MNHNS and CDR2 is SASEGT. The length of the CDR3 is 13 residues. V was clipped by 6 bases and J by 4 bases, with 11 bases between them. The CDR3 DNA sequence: TGTGCCAGCAGGTCCAGGGGCCCAGATACGCAGTATTTT. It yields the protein CASRSRGPDTQYF.